Presented here are 17 T cell receptor beta chains from one specimen sequenced in a study of OX40 agonist ivuxolimab in advanced cancers. TCRdb keeps only in-frame clones here, not all; method: immunoSEQ multiplex PCR. The data show more than 55,000 clones, over 75% seen once. The input for sequencing was CD4+ or CD8+ T cells sorted from blood, taken in a trial of the OX40 agonist ivuxolimab. These receptor sequences come from an adult with an advanced solid tumor such as melanoma, head and neck, liver or kidney cancer.

The J gene is TRBJ1-5, the V gene TRBV9, with D perhaps matching TRBD1 (5 bases). This CDR3 spans 14 amino acids. Trimming took off 2 bases at V and 4 bases at J, with 10 bases between the two ends. The germline gives CDR1 SGDLS, CDR2 YYNGEE. This CDR3 reads CASSVGTGNQPQHF. The CDR3 DNA follows: TGTGCCAGCAGCGTTGGGACTGGGAATCAGCCCCAGCATTTT. Together with reference TRBV9 and TRBJ1-5, the CDR3 gives the full variable domain: DSGVTQTPKHLITATGQRVTLRCSPRSGDLSVYWYQQSLDQGLQFLIQYYNGEERAKGNILERFSAQQFPDLHSELNLSSLELGDSALYFCASSVGTGNQPQHFGDGTRLSIL.

This clone was recorded once. The chain combines TRBV19 with TRBJ1-5; 10 bases match TRBD1. V was pared by 10 bases and J by 6 bases, with 6 bases of the junction left unmatched. Germline V gives CDR1 LNHDA, CDR2 SQIVND (reference sequence). This CDR3 is built from 13 residues. CDR3 protein: CATKRTGGQPQHF. CDR3 bases: TGTGCCACCAAGAGGACAGGGGGTCAGCCCCAGCATTTT.

This rearrangement joins TRBV6-1 to TRBJ2-4; 7 bases agree with TRBD1. CDR3 size: 15 residues. The germline V gene has CDR1 MNHNS and CDR2 SASEGT. J gave up 0 bases and V 8 bases, and 7 bases lay outside the gene matches. The CDR3 DNA sequence: TGTGCCAGCCGACAGGGTAATAGAGCCAAAAACATTCAGTACTTC. Its translation: CASRQGNRAKNIQYF.

The sample holds a few counts of this clone. J is TRBJ2-1 and V is TRBV19; D is unresolved. Trimming removed 8 bases at V and 4 bases at J, with 9 bases between. This CDR3 contains 12 residues. In germline, CDR1 is LNHDA, CDR2 SQIVND (reference sequence). The CDR3 coding sequence is TGTGCCAGTGGTACGGAATACAATGAGCAGTTCTTC. Residues: CASGTEYNEQFF.

This clone came up once. The chain employs TRBV5-6 and TRBJ2-2; D possibly corresponds to TRBD1 (6 bases). V was pared by 4 bases and J by 3 bases, with 22 bases between. CDR1 is SGHDT and CDR2 is YYEEEE in the germline V gene. The CDR3 covers 18 residues. Written as DNA, the CDR3 is TGTGCCAGCAGCCTTTTACTTCAGGGGTTGCGGGACACCGGGGAGCTGTTTTTT. It is translated as CASSLLLQGLRDTGELFF.

The V call is TRBV14, the J call TRBJ2-5; 9 bases fit TRBD2. The V and J ends lost 5 bases and 1 base, in that order; junction bases with no gene match: 8. This CDR3 is built from 16 residues. Germline V lookup: CDR1 SGHDN, CDR2 FVKESK. CDR3 in amino acids: CASSLGLAGTQETQYF. The CDR3 bases are TGTGCCAGCAGCTTGGGTCTAGCGGGGACCCAAGAGACCCAGTACTTC.

The chain has TRBV7-2 and TRBJ1-2, with D maybe TRBD1 (5 bases). CDR3 size: 16 residues. Per germline, CDR1 SGHTA and CDR2 FQGNSA. The V and J ends lost 1 base and 4 bases respectively, with 16 bases between them. The CDR3 protein is CASSLVAGGPGYGYTF. Here the CDR3 DNA reads TGTGCCAGCAGCTTAGTAGCGGGGGGACCTGGCTATGGCTACACCTTC.

This rearrangement joins TRBV19 to TRBJ1-2, with D uncertain. Germline V gene sequence: CDR1 LNHDA, CDR2 SQIVND (reference sequence). The length of the CDR3 is 16 residues. V shed 0 bases and J shed 4 bases, with 15 bases lying between them. The DNA for the CDR3 is TGTGCCAGTAGTATAGAGGCCCCTAATGTGGGCTATGGCTACACCTTC. The encoded protein is CASSIEAPNVGYGYTF.

The rearrangement links TRBV6-6 to TRBJ2-5; tentative D call: TRBD2 (6 bases). The CDR3 is 15 residues long. From germline, CDR1 is MNHNY and CDR2 SVGAGI (reference sequence). Trimming took 3 bases from V and 4 from J, leaving 15 bases between them. CDR3 DNA: TGTGCCAGCAGTTATTCCGGGAGTGGGAGAGAGACCCAGTACTTC. Amino acid sequence: CASSYSGSGRETQYF.

This clone has more than one count but fewer than ten. CDR3: CASKDRTDSGANVLTF. The CDR3 DNA reads TGTGCCAGCAAGGACAGGACAGACTCTGGGGCCAACGTCCTGACTTTC. V and J are TRBV2 and TRBJ2-6; 7 bases line up with TRBD1. V shed 7 bases and J 0 bases; nucleotides not matched to a gene: 6. There are 16 residues in the CDR3. Germline values: CDR1 SNHLY, CDR2 FYNNEI. The full variable domain, rest sourced from reference TRBV2 and TRBJ2-6, is EPEVTQTPSHQVTQMGQEVILRCVPISNHLYFYWYRQILGQKVEFLVSFYNNEISEKSEIFDDQFSVERPDGSNFTLKIRSTKLEDSAMYFCASKDRTDSGANVLTFGAGSRLTVL.

The chain links TRBV6-5 to TRBJ2-4, with 8 bases aligning to TRBD1. With V trimmed by 8 bases and J by 6 bases, 3 bases remained unmatched. The V gene's germline CDR1 is MNHEY and CDR2 SVGAGI. The CDR3 contains 12 residues. CDR3 nucleotide sequence: TGTGCCAGCCAGGGGGCGGGAAACATTCAGTACTTC. Its translation is CASQGAGNIQYF.

The chain is built from TRBV4-1 and TRBJ2-3; D may be TRBD1 or TRBD2 (5 bases each). In germline, CDR1 is MGHRA, CDR2 YSYEKL. V was cut by 10 bases and J by 2 bases, with 19 bases left in between. CDR3 length equals 15 residues. The DNA of the CDR3 is TGCGCCACCGGGACGGGAAGTGGGGACACAGATACGCAGTATTTT. Protein product: CATGTGSGDTDTQYF.

As DNA, the CDR3 is TGCGCCAGCAGCTTGGGTAGCGGGGATATTCTGGATACGCAGTATTTT. This sequence encodes CASSLGSGDILDTQYF. The chain uses TRBV5-1 and TRBJ2-3, with 8 bases matching TRBD2. The CDR3 sequence is 16 residues long. Germline CDR1 and CDR2: SGHRS and YFSETQ. Trimming removed 0 bases from V and 6 bases from J; junction bases left unmatched: 9. The full variable domain, completed using reference TRBV5-1 and TRBJ2-3, is KAGVTQTPRYLIKTRGQQVTLSCSPISGHRSVSWYQQTPGQGLQFLFEYFSETQRNKGNFPGRFSGRQFSNSRSEMNVSTLELGDSALYLCASSLGSGDILDTQYFGPGTRLTVL.

This clone showed up just once. This rearrangement joins TRBV5-1 to TRBJ2-2, with D perhaps matching TRBD2 (5 bases). Germline CDR1 is SGHRS and CDR2 is YFSETQ. This CDR3 comprises 16 residues. Trimming took off 0 bases at V and 5 bases at J, with 14 bases between the two ends. CDR3 in DNA: TGCGCCAGCAGCTTGGATGGGAGTCCCGGAACCGGGGAGCTGTTTTTT. Protein product: CASSLDGSPGTGELFF.

The chain is built from TRBV7-9 and TRBJ1-4; 7 bases are shared with TRBD1. Germline CDR1 reads SEHNR; CDR2 reads FQNEAQ (reference sequence). The V gene end was trimmed by 5 bases and the J gene end by 6 bases; junction bases not matched to a gene: 6. This CDR3 contains 14 residues. The CDR3 loop reads CASSPGQSHEKLFF. Written as DNA, the CDR3 is TGTGCCAGCAGCCCGGGACAGTCCCATGAAAAACTGTTTTTT.

The table lists this clone with a few counts. The chain couples TRBV19 to TRBJ1-2; no clear D. Between the trimmed V and J ends, which lost 5 bases and 8 bases, there was a span of 12 bases. The CDR3 is 12 residues long. Germline CDR1 and CDR2: LNHDA and SQIVND (reference sequence). The CDR3 region has the DNA TGTGCCAGTAGTTCTTACCGGTCGGGCTACACCTTC. Translation: CASSSYRSGYTF. Supplemented by reference TRBV19 and TRBJ1-2, the full variable domain reads DGGITQSPKYLFRKEGQNVTLSCEQNLNHDAMYWYRQDPGQGLRLIYYSQIVNDFQKGDIAEGYSVSREKKESFPLTVTSAQKNPTAFYLCASSSYRSGYTFGSGTRLTVV.

The chain has TRBV6-5 and TRBJ1-1, with 8 nucleotides matching TRBD1. The CDR3 is 14 amino acids. CDR1 is MNHEY, CDR2 SVGAGI, per germline. Germline trimming cut 2 bases from V and 6 bases from J; bases unmatched to any gene: 5. CDR3 coding DNA: TGTGCCAGCAGTTACGGCAGGGGGCGTTCTGAAGCTTTCTTT. The encoded protein is CASSYGRGRSEAFF.